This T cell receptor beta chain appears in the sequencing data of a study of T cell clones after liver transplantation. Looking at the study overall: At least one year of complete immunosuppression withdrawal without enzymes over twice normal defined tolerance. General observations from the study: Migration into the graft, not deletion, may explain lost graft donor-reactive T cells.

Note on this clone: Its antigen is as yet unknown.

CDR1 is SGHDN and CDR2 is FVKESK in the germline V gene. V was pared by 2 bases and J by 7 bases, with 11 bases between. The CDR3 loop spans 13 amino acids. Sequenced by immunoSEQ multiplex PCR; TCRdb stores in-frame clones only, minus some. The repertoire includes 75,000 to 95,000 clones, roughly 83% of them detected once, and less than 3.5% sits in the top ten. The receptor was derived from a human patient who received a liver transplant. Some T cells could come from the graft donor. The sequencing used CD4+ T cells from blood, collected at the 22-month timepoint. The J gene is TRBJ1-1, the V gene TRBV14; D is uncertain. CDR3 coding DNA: TGTGCCAGCAGCCAACGTATGGGTTATGAAGCTTTCTTT. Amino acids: CASSQRMGYEAFF.